The subject of this entry is one T cell receptor beta chain. Amplification of TCR beta CDR3 regions was performed using RNA transcripts as template. During a first-round RT-PCR of the TCR CDR3, the HTBI primer set was used. In TCRdb, the multiplex PCR reads were re-called with MiXCR into one record per CDR3 protein. The sample lists 610,000 or so distinct CDR3 sequences, more than 45% seen once, with around 7.7% in the top ten. This entry comes from a study of T cells in Graves' hyperthyroidism and ophthalmopathy. Trimming shortened V by 3 bases and J by 0 bases, and 7 bases separated the two germline ends. The CDR3 is 14 amino acids. In germline, CDR1 is SGHTA, CDR2 FQGTGA.

This TCR came from a woman aged 18-29 years with Graves' hyperthyroidism. The chain carries TRBV7-3 and TRBJ2-3; a weak D match, TRBD2 (5 bases). The sequenced sample consisted of peripheral blood or thyroid tissue (not recorded which). The CDR3 is CASSFRGSTDTQYF. The CDR3 nucleotides are TGTGCCAGCAGCTTTAGAGGGAGCACAGATACGCAGTATTTT.